The 22 T cell receptor beta chains reported below all come from one sample, sequenced in a study of T cell responses to AZD1222 COVID-19 vaccine. Only in-frame clones appear in the TCRdb table, and some are missing; sequencing was by immunoSEQ multiplex PCR. The top ten hold about 2.1% of the sample, which has around 140,000 clones, more than 85% seen once. This specimen was peripheral blood, taken 28 days after the second AZD1222 dose. The receptors originated from an adult who received the AZD1222 COVID-19 vaccine.

The chain is built from TRBV11-2 and TRBJ2-1; 7 bases are a match to TRBD1. Germline CDR1 reads SGHAT; CDR2 reads FQNNGV. V was pared by 3 bases and J by 9 bases, with 14 bases of the junction left unmatched. The CDR3 is 16 amino acids. The CDR3 nucleotides are TGTGCCAGCAGCTTTCTTCTAGGACAGGCTAGGGCTGAGCAGTTCTTC. It translates to CASSFLLGQARAEQFF.

About this clone: The sample holds other DNA sequences that translate to the same CDR3. The chain combines TRBV4-1 with TRBJ1-3, with D perhaps matching TRBD1 (5 bases). The CDR3 totals 15 residues. CDR1 is MGHRA and CDR2 is YSYEKL in the germline V gene. Trimming stripped 0 bases from V and 0 bases from J, with 6 bases between. This CDR3 reads CASSQDQGSGNTIYF. CDR3 coding DNA: TGCGCCAGCAGCCAAGATCAGGGCTCTGGAAACACCATATATTTT.

V is TRBV19 and J is TRBJ1-2; tentatively, D is TRBD1 (5 bases). The CDR3 sequence is 14 residues long. The germline V gene encodes CDR1 LNHDA and CDR2 SQIVND (reference sequence). V lost 1 base to trimming and J lost 7 bases, with 13 bases between them. DNA for the CDR3: TGTGCCAGTAGTATAGGCCAGGGATCTACTGGCTACACCTTC. Its protein is CASSIGQGSTGYTF.

The rearrangement joins TRBV5-4 to TRBJ1-1, with D possibly TRBD1 on 5 matching bases. Germline-derived CDR1 and CDR2 are SGHNT and YYREEE (reference sequence). The V end lost 3 bases, the J end lost 6 bases, and 12 bases lay between the germline ends. The CDR3 is made up of 13 amino acids. The CDR3 DNA follows: TGTGCCAGCAGCTCCTCAGGGATCGCTGAAGCTTTCTTT. Translation gives CASSSSGIAEAFF.

The chain links TRBV5-1 to TRBJ2-5; the D gene is possibly TRBD1 (5 bases). The CDR3 extends over 15 amino acids. Germline V gene sequence: CDR1 SGHRS, CDR2 YFSETQ. V was clipped by 7 bases and J by 4 bases, with 20 bases between them. The CDR3, as DNA: TGCGCCAGCCGGACAACCCTCTCCCCTACAGAGACCCAGTACTTC. Translating it yields CASRTTLSPTETQYF.

The chain joins TRBV7-9 to TRBJ1-1; D is unresolved. Germline-derived CDR1 and CDR2 are SEHNR and FQNEAQ (reference sequence). Deletions cut 5 bases from V and 0 bases from J, with 7 bases between. This CDR3 has 13 amino acids. CDR3 in amino acids: CASSPQVNTEAFF. The CDR3 nucleotides read TGTGCCAGCAGCCCGCAAGTGAACACTGAAGCTTTCTTT.

The gene calls are TRBV27 and TRBJ2-5; a weak D match, TRBD1 (5 bases). The CDR3 runs to 14 residues. The V end lost 4 bases, the J end lost 4 bases, and 13 bases lay between the germline ends. CDR1 MNHEY and CDR2 SMNVEV come from the germline V gene (reference sequence). This chain's CDR3 is CASSSWGPVETQYF. In nucleotides, the CDR3 is TGTGCCAGCAGTTCCTGGGGCCCCGTAGAGACCCAGTACTTC.

The chain joins TRBV7-8 to TRBJ1-2; D unresolved. With 5 bases removed from V and 6 bases from J, the gap between germline ends came to 13 bases. This CDR3 contains 13 residues. Germline CDR1 SGHVS, CDR2 FQNEAQ. CDR3 nucleotide sequence: TGTGCCAGCAGCCCCGCATCGATGGATGGCTACACCTTC. Residues: CASSPASMDGYTF.

This clone was picked up one time. The V gene is TRBV6-5, the J gene TRBJ2-1; no definite D call. Trimming shortened V by 6 bases and J by 0 bases, and 3 bases separated the two germline ends. Germline V gene lookup returns CDR1 MNHEY and CDR2 SVGAGI. The CDR3 loop spans 12 amino acids. Here the CDR3 reads CASRASYNEQFF. Written as DNA, the CDR3 is TGTGCCAGCAGAGCCTCCTACAATGAGCAGTTCTTC.

The DNA for the CDR3 is TGTGCCAGCAGACAGGGTGGAAATGTCAGAAATGAGCAGTTCTTC. As protein: CASRQGGNVRNEQFF. The J gene is TRBJ2-1, the V gene TRBV28; perhaps TRBD1 as D (6 bases). Trimming stripped 6 bases from V and 7 bases from J, with 19 bases between. CDR1 MDHEN and CDR2 SYDVKM come from the germline V gene. The CDR3 is 15 residues long.

This chain uses TRBV5-6 with TRBJ2-2; tentatively, D is TRBD1 or TRBD2 (5 bases each). Germline lookup yields CDR1 SGHDT and CDR2 YYEEEE. V gave up 4 bases and J gave up 2 bases, with 12 bases separating them. This CDR3 spans 15 amino acids. CDR3 residues: CASSEGWRNTGELFF. The CDR3 nucleotides read TGTGCCAGCAGCGAGGGGTGGCGAAACACCGGGGAGCTGTTTTTT.

The chain is built from TRBV2 and TRBJ2-1; TRBD2 is a possible D gene (6 bases). The CDR3 has 13 residues. Trimming pared 0 bases from V and 7 bases from J, leaving 7 bases between. The germline gives CDR1 SNHLY, CDR2 FYNNEI. Here the CDR3 reads CASSEAEGNEQFF. The CDR3 region has the DNA TGTGCCAGCAGTGAAGCGGAGGGAAATGAGCAGTTCTTC.

This chain uses TRBV18 with TRBJ1-1; D not certain. Germline V gene lookup returns CDR1 KGHSH and CDR2 LQKENI. The length of the CDR3 is 15 residues. Trimming shortened V by 0 bases and J by 1 base, and 9 bases separated the two germline ends. CDR3 coding DNA: TGTGCCAGCTCACCACCGAACGCTCGGAACACTGAAGCTTTCTTT. Translating it yields CASSPPNARNTEAFF.

The V gene is TRBV9, the J gene TRBJ2-5; D is perhaps TRBD1 (5 bases). This CDR3 has 15 residues. Germline V gene sequence: CDR1 SGDLS, CDR2 YYNGEE. Trimming took 4 bases from V and 4 from J, leaving 17 bases between them. The CDR3 sequence is CASSPTHLQGETQYF. CDR3 sequence (DNA): TGTGCCAGCAGCCCGACTCACTTGCAGGGAGAGACCCAGTACTTC.

There are a few counts of this clone. The CDR3 DNA reads TGTGCCAGCAGTCCCGACAAGTACACCGGGGAGCTGTTTTTT. This encodes CASSPDKYTGELFF. V is TRBV2 and J is TRBJ2-2; no clear D. The germline gives CDR1 SNHLY, CDR2 FYNNEI. V was shortened by 5 bases and J by 3 bases, with 10 bases between the two germline ends. This CDR3 region has 14 residues.

The chain carries TRBV5-1 and TRBJ2-3; 10 positions agree with TRBD2. Germline V gene sequence: CDR1 SGHRS, CDR2 YFSETQ. V shed 4 bases and J 2 bases; nucleotides not matched to a gene: 16. The CDR3 spans 19 residues. CDR3 amino acids: CASSPLGELAGYITDTQYF. The CDR3 nucleotides read TGCGCCAGCAGCCCCCTTGGGGAACTAGCGGGATATATCACAGATACGCAGTATTTT. The full variable domain, with the rest looked up from reference TRBV5-1 and TRBJ2-3, is KAGVTQTPRYLIKTRGQQVTLSCSPISGHRSVSWYQQTPGQGLQFLFEYFSETQRNKGNFPGRFSGRQFSNSRSEMNVSTLELGDSALYLCASSPLGELAGYITDTQYFGPGTRLTVL.

J is TRBJ2-1 and V is TRBV6-2 or TRBV6-3; TRBD2 might be the D (5 bases). The CDR3 covers 13 residues. Germline V gene lookup returns CDR1 MNHEY and CDR2 SVGEGT. Trimming took 2 bases from V and 3 from J, leaving 5 bases between them. Here the CDR3 DNA reads TGTGCCAGCAGTTACCGGGACTACAATGAGCAGTTCTTC. Protein sequence: CASSYRDYNEQFF.

The rearrangement links TRBV7-9 to TRBJ1-5, with 7 bases matching TRBD1. The germline V gene has CDR1 SEHNR and CDR2 FQNEAQ (reference sequence). With 1 base clipped from V and 2 bases from J, the junction kept 5 bases outside the gene matches. This CDR3 contains 16 residues. The CDR3 coding sequence is TGTGCCAGCAGCTTAGGATGGGACAGTCGCAATCAGCCCCAGCATTTT. Protein product: CASSLGWDSRNQPQHF.

This chain uses TRBV7-2 with TRBJ1-5; D not resolved. CDR1 and CDR2 from the germline V gene are SGHTA and FQGNSA. Trimming shortened V by 5 bases and J by 0 bases, and 11 bases separated the two germline ends. There are 15 residues in the CDR3. CDR3 coding DNA: TGTGCCAGCAGCATGGTCTTAAATAGCAATCAGCCCCAGCATTTT. Translating it yields CASSMVLNSNQPQHF.

This clone showed up just once. The J gene is TRBJ2-5, the V gene TRBV3-1 (or the pseudogene TRBV3-2); TRBD2 agrees at 13 bases. The V gene end was trimmed by 5 bases and the J gene end by 5 bases; junction bases not matched to a gene: 5. Germline V gives CDR1 LGHDT, CDR2 YNNKEL (reference sequence). The CDR3 sequence is 15 residues long. The CDR3 coding sequence is TGTGCCAGCAGCTCCGGGACTAGCGGGACGGAGACCCAGTACTTC. Protein sequence: CASSSGTSGTETQYF.

The J gene is TRBJ1-2, the V gene TRBV6-5, with D hard to call. The CDR3 extends over 13 amino acids. Looked up from germline, CDR1 is MNHEY and CDR2 is SVGAGI. Deletions cut 5 bases from V and 6 bases from J, with 13 bases between. The CDR3 coding sequence is TGTGCCAGCAGTCAGAGGGTTTCCCATGGCTACACCTTC. The encoded protein is CASSQRVSHGYTF.

The chain links TRBV4-1 to TRBJ1-2; D gene unclear. CDR3 length: 15 residues. Germline CDR1 reads MGHRA; CDR2 reads YSYEKL. V dropped 0 bases and J dropped 5 bases, with 13 bases sitting between them. The CDR3 region has the DNA TGCGCCAGCAGCCAAGATAGGGCAGGCGGATATGGCTACACCTTC. This encodes CASSQDRAGGYGYTF.